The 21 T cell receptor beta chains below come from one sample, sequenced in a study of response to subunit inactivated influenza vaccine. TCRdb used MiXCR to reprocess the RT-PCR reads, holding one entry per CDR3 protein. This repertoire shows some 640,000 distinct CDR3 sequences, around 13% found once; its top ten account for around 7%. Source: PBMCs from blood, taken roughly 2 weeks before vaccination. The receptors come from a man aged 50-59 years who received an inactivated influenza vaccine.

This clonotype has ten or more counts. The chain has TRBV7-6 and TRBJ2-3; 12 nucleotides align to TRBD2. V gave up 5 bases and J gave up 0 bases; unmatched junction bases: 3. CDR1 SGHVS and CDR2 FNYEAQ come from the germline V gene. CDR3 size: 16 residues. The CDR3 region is CASSIGTSGSTDTQYF. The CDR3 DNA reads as TGTGCCAGCAGCATAGGGACTAGCGGGAGCACAGATACGCAGTATTTT.

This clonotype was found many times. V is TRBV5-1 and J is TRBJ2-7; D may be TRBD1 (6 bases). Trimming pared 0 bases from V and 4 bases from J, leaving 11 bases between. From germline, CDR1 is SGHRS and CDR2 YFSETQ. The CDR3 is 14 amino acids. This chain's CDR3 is CASSLDREAYEQYF. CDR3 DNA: TGCGCCAGCAGCTTGGACAGGGAAGCATACGAGCAGTACTTC. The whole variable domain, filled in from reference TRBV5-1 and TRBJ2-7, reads KAGVTQTPRYLIKTRGQQVTLSCSPISGHRSVSWYQQTPGQGLQFLFEYFSETQRNKGNFPGRFSGRQFSNSRSEMNVSTLELGDSALYLCASSLDREAYEQYFGPGTRLTVT.

For the CDR3, the DNA is TGTGCCATCAGTGAGTCGGCCTCGTACAGGGGGCCCGGTGGGGCCAACGTCCTGACTTTC. Amino acid sequence: CAISESASYRGPGGANVLTF. The chain employs TRBV10-3 and TRBJ2-6; 9 nucleotides agree with TRBD1. The CDR3 is 20 amino acids. The V segment lost 0 bases and the J segment 3 bases; nucleotides outside the gene matches: 12. Germline V lookup: CDR1 ENHRY, CDR2 SYGVKD.

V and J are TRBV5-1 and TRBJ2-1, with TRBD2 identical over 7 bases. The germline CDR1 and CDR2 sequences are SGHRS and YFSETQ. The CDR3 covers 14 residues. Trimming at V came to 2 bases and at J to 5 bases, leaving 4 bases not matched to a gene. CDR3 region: CASSFRGDDNEQFF. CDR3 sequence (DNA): TGCGCCAGCAGCTTCCGGGGGGATGACAATGAGCAGTTCTTC.

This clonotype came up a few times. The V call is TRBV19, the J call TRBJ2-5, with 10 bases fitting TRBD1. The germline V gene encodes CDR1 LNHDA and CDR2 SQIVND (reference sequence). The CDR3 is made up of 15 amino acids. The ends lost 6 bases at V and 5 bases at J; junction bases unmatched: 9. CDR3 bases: TGTGCCAGTAGCCCGACAGGGGGCACTTTGGAGACCCAGTACTTC. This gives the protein CASSPTGGTLETQYF.

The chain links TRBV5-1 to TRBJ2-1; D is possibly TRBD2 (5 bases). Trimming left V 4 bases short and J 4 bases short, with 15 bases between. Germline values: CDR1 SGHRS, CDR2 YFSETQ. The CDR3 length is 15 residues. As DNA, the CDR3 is TGCGCCAGCAGCAAGCGTAGCGAGACGTACAATGAGCAGTTCTTC. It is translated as CASSKRSETYNEQFF.

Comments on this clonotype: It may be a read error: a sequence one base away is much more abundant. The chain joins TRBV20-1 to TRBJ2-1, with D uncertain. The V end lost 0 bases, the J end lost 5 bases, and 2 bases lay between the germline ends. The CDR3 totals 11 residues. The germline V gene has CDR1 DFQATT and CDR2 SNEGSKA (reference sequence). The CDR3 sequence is CSAREDNEQFF. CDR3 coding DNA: TGCAGTGCTAGAGAAGACAATGAGCAGTTCTTC.

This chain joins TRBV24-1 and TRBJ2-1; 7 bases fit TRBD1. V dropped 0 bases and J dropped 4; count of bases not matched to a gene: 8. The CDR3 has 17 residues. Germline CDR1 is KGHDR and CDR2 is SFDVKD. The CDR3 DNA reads TGTGCCACCAGTGATTTGCCGGGACAGTCAAAATACAATGAGCAGTTCTTC. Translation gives CATSDLPGQSKYNEQFF.

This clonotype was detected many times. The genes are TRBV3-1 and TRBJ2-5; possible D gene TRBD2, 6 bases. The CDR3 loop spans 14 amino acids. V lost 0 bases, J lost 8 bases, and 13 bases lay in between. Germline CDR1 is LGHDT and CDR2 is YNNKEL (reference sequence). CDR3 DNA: TGTGCCAGCAGCCAAGATCACGGAGGGGTTACCCAGTACTTC. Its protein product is CASSQDHGGVTQYF.

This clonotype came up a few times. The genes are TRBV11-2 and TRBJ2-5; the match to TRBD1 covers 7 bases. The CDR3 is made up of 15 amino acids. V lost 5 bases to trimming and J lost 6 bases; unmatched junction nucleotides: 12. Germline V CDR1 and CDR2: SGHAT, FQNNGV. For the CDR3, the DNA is TGTGCCAGCAGCCAAACCGGGACAGCCTTTCAGACCCAGTACTTC. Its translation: CASSQTGTAFQTQYF.

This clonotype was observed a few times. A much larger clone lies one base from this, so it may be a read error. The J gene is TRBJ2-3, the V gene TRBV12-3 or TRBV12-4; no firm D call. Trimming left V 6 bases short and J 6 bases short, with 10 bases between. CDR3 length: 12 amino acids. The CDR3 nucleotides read TGTGCCAGCAGCAGGACCTGGGATACGCAGTATTTT. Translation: CASSRTWDTQYF.

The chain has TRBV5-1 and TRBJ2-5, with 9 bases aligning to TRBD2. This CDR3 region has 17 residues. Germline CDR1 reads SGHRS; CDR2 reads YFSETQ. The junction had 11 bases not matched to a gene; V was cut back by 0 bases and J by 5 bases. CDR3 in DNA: TGCGCCAGCAGCTTGGTTGGTAGCGGGAGTTGGGGCGAGACCCAGTACTTC. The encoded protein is CASSLVGSGSWGETQYF.

CDR3 protein: CATSSSGTGRNEQFF. The CDR3 nucleotides read TGTGCCACCAGCAGTTCCGGGACAGGGCGCAATGAGCAGTTCTTC. The rearrangement links TRBV15 to TRBJ2-1, with 9 nucleotides matching TRBD1. The CDR3 has 15 residues. Trimming removed 3 bases from V and 6 bases from J; junction bases left unmatched: 6. From germline, CDR1 is LNHNV and CDR2 YYDKDF (reference sequence).

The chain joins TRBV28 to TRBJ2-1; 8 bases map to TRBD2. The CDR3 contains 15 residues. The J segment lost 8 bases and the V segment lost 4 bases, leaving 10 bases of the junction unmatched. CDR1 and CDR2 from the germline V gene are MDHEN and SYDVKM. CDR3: CASSSTAGVAYEQFF. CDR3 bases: TGTGCCAGCAGTTCGACAGCGGGAGTTGCATATGAGCAGTTCTTC.

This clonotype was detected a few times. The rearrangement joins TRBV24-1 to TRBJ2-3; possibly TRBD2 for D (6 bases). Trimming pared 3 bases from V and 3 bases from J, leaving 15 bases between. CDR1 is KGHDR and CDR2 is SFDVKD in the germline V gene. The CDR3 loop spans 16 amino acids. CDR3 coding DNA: TGTGCCACCAGTGATAGCCGGGACTCGTCAACAGATACGCAGTATTTT. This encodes CATSDSRDSSTDTQYF.

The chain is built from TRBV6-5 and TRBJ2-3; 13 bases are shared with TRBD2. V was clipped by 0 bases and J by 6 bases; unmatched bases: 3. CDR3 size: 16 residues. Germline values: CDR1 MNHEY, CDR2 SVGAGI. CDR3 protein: CASSYSTSGRLDTQYF. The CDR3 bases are TGTGCCAGCAGTTACTCGACTAGCGGGAGGCTTGATACGCAGTATTTT.

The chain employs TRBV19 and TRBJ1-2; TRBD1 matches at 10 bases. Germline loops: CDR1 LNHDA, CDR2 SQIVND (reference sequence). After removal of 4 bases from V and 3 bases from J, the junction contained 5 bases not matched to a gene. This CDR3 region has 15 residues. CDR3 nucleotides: TGTGCCAGTAGTAACCGGGACAGGGGCGACTATGGCTACACCTTC. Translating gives CASSNRDRGDYGYTF.

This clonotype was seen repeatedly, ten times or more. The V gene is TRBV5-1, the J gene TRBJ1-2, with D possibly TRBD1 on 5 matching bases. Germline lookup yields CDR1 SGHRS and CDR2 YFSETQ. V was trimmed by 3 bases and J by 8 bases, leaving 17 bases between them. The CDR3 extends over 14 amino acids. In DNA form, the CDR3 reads TGCGCCAGCAGCTACAGGAGCGCCGGCGCGGGCTACACCTTC. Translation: CASSYRSAGAGYTF.

CDR3 residues: CSARWAGGAYNEQFF. The CDR3 DNA follows: TGCAGTGCTAGATGGGCGGGTGGGGCCTACAATGAGCAGTTCTTC. This chain connects TRBV20-1 to TRBJ2-1; tentative D call: TRBD2 (5 bases). V was pared by 2 bases and J by 2 bases, with 13 bases between. This CDR3 region has 15 residues. CDR1 is DFQATT and CDR2 is SNEGSKA in the germline V gene (reference sequence).

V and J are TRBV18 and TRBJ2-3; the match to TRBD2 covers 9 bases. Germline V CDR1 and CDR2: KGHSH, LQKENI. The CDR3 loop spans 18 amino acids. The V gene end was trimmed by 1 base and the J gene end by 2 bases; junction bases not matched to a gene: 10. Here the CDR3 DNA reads TGTGCCAGCTCACCACGGTTCCCAGCGGGAGGTCTCACAGATACGCAGTATTTT. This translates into CASSPRFPAGGLTDTQYF.

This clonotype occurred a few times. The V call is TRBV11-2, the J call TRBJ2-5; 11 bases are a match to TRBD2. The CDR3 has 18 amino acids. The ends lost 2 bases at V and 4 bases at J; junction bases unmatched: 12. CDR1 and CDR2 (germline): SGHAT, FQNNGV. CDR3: CASSLIGPASGRRETQYF. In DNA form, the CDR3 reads TGTGCCAGCAGCTTAATCGGACCGGCTAGCGGGAGGAGAGAGACCCAGTACTTC.